This section outlines one T cell receptor (beta chain) sequence together with its context. What it binds is unknown. The source of the sample is a study of blood T cells in healthy people across ages. On the study more broadly: Per every two T cells, about one barcoded beta molecule was captured by template switching. General observations from the study: Roughly linear declines in TCR beta diversity per million T cells occurred with age. It was held that the diversity estimates obtained from one million T cells were underestimates.

Using a J-beta primer mix together with a sample-barcoded 5' primer, a second PCR was run for about 7 to 12 cycles. TCRdb itself ran the 5' RACE reads through MiXCR, one entry per CDR3 protein. The sample includes some 940,000 distinct CDR3 sequences, approximately 32% of them seen just once. The CDR3 totals 16 residues. Germline values: CDR1 SEHNR, CDR2 FQNEAQ (reference sequence). J gave up 10 bases and V 3 bases, and 8 bases lay outside the gene matches. These records were also assigned to another study, of T cells of mothers and their children.

This rearrangement joins TRBV7-9 to TRBJ2-1; 14 bases are a match to TRBD2. The source is a woman aged 40 to 55 in good health. Specimen: blood. CDR3 sequence: CASSFSQGLAGVEQFF. The CDR3 DNA reads as TGTGCCAGCAGCTTCTCACAGGGACTAGCGGGGGTCGAGCAGTTCTTC.